This entry lists 29 T cell receptor beta chains sequenced from one sample in a study of blood T cell repertoires in COVID-19. Libraries were prepared by immunoSEQ multiplex PCR; TCRdb keeps only in-frame clonotypes and omits some of them. The table lists 300,000 to 350,000 clones, 87% of them singletons, with about 2.5% in the top ten. The sequenced material came from peripheral blood. Receptors were obtained from a young man with active or convalescent COVID-19.

V gene TRBV10-3 combines with J gene TRBJ2-2; D perhaps matches TRBD1 (5 bases). From germline, CDR1 is ENHRY and CDR2 SYGVKD. The ends were cut back, 0 bases at V and 3 bases at J, with 8 bases in the middle. CDR3 length: 15 amino acids. CDR3 DNA: TGTGCCATCAGTGAGTCGGGGCTAGACACCGGGGAGCTGTTTTTT. This translates into CAISESGLDTGELFF.

This rearrangement joins TRBV19 to TRBJ1-5, with D possibly matching TRBD1 (5 bases). The V gene lost 4 bases and the J gene lost 0 bases, with 10 bases spanning the gap. Per the germline V gene, CDR1 is LNHDA and CDR2 is SQIVND (reference sequence). CDR3 length: 15 amino acids. The CDR3 protein is CASSKGIYSNQPQHF. Written as DNA, the CDR3 is TGTGCCAGTAGTAAGGGGATCTATAGCAATCAGCCCCAGCATTTT.

V gene TRBV27 combines with J gene TRBJ1-1; D unclear. CDR1 is MNHEY, CDR2 SMNVEV, per germline (reference sequence). The CDR3 spans 17 residues. Trimming removed 2 bases from V and 0 bases from J, with 16 bases in between. As DNA, the CDR3 is TGTGCCAGCAGTTTAATAGGAAGCGTTACCATGAACACTGAAGCTTTCTTT. As protein: CASSLIGSVTMNTEAFF.

This sequence joins TRBV11-2 and TRBJ2-1; 15 bases align to TRBD2. After removal of 5 bases from V and 0 bases from J, the junction contained 8 bases not matched to a gene. CDR1 is SGHAT and CDR2 is FQNNGV in the germline V gene. The CDR3 has 19 amino acids. The CDR3 protein is CASSAWTSGGASSYNEQFF. CDR3 nucleotide sequence: TGTGCCAGCAGCGCCTGGACTAGCGGGGGGGCGAGCTCCTACAATGAGCAGTTCTTC. The full variable domain, in which reference TRBV11-2 and TRBJ2-1 provide the parts outside the CDR3, is EAGVAQSPRYKIIEKRQSVAFWCNPISGHATLYWYQQILGQGPKLLIQFQNNGVVDDSQLPKDRFSAERLKGVDSTLKIQPAKLEDSAVYLCASSAWTSGGASSYNEQFFGPGTRLTVL.

This clone was seen a single time. The chain uses TRBV7-2 and TRBJ2-7; TRBD1 is a possible D gene (5 bases). V was cut by 5 bases and J by 0 bases, with 8 bases left in between. CDR3 length: 13 residues. Germline V gives CDR1 SGHTA, CDR2 FQGNSA. The DNA for the CDR3 is TGTGCCAGCAGCCCAGGGTACTCCTACGAGCAGTACTTC. It yields the protein CASSPGYSYEQYF.

V and J are TRBV5-1 and TRBJ2-1; perhaps TRBD1 as D (6 bases). Trimming cost V 5 bases and J 0 bases, with 12 bases left between them. CDR1 and CDR2 from the germline V gene are SGHRS and YFSETQ. The CDR3 has 15 amino acids. The CDR3 region has the DNA TGCGCCAGCAGTTCAGGGGTTAGCTCCTACAATGAGCAGTTCTTC. It encodes CASSSGVSSYNEQFF.

The chain recombines TRBV19 with TRBJ1-2, with 9 positions matching TRBD1. The CDR3 length is 13 residues. The V gene end was trimmed by 3 bases and the J gene end by 8 bases; junction bases not matched to a gene: 4. Germline V lookup: CDR1 LNHDA, CDR2 SQIVND (reference sequence). CDR3 sequence reads: CASSIIGQGGYTF. The CDR3 DNA sequence: TGTGCCAGTAGTATTATCGGACAGGGGGGCTACACCTTC.

The J gene is TRBJ1-3, the V gene TRBV5-6, with 7 positions matching TRBD1. J lost 0 bases, V lost 4 bases, and 7 bases had no gene match. CDR1 SGHDT and CDR2 YYEEEE come from the germline V gene. The CDR3 is made up of 16 amino acids. CDR3 coding DNA: TGTGCCAGCAGCCGGGGACAGAGCTTCTCTGGAAACACCATATATTTT. The encoded protein is CASSRGQSFSGNTIYF.

This sequence joins TRBV29-1 and TRBJ1-2; 7 positions agree with TRBD1. From germline, CDR1 is SQVTM and CDR2 ANQGSEA. The junction had 5 bases not matched to a gene; V was cut back by 2 bases and J by 8 bases. This CDR3 is 12 amino acids long. The CDR3 region has the DNA TGCAGCGTTGAAACAGACAGGGCAGGCTACACCTTC. Translation: CSVETDRAGYTF.

The genes are TRBV4-1 and TRBJ2-3; D remains unclear. Germline CDR1 is MGHRA and CDR2 is YSYEKL. Trimming removed 1 base at V and 2 bases at J, with 7 bases between. The CDR3 has 14 amino acids. The CDR3 region is CASSQATVTDTQYF. In DNA, the CDR3 is TGCGCCAGCAGCCAAGCAACAGTCACAGATACGCAGTATTTT.

The CDR3 spells CASTDRGRTDTQYF. As DNA, the CDR3 is TGTGCCAGCACGGACAGGGGACGCACAGATACGCAGTATTTT. V and J are TRBV6-5 and TRBJ2-3, with 9 bases lining up with TRBD1. CDR1 and CDR2 (germline): MNHEY, SVGAGI. The junction had 3 bases not matched to a gene; V was cut back by 7 bases and J by 1 base. This CDR3 comprises 14 residues.

The rearrangement joins TRBV18 to TRBJ1-1, with TRBD1 matching over 7 bases. With 6 bases clipped from V and 2 bases from J, the junction kept 6 bases outside the gene matches. The CDR3 covers 14 residues. The germline V gene encodes CDR1 KGHSH and CDR2 LQKENI. The CDR3: CASSQTGSNTEAFF. The CDR3 nucleotides read TGTGCCAGCTCGCAGACAGGGTCTAACACTGAAGCTTTCTTT.

This rearrangement joins TRBV6-2 or TRBV6-3 to TRBJ1-4; a possible D gene is TRBD1 (6 bases). CDR3 length: 14 residues. The germline V gene encodes CDR1 MNHEY and CDR2 SVGEGT. V was cut by 2 bases and J by 8 bases, with 12 bases left in between. In DNA, the CDR3 is TGTGCCAGCAGTTACCGCAGGGGAAGGGAAAAACTGTTTTTT. This translates into CASSYRRGREKLFF.

For this clone: Other DNA variants within this sample encode the same CDR3. The genes are TRBV15 and TRBJ1-5; D is unclear. CDR3 length equals 12 residues. The V end was cut by 1 base, the J end by 6 bases, with 4 bases between. Germline CDR1 LNHNV, CDR2 YYDKDF (reference sequence). This CDR3 reads CATSRALQPQHF. CDR3 bases: TGTGCCACCAGCAGAGCCCTTCAGCCCCAGCATTTT. The full variable domain, rest sourced from reference TRBV15 and TRBJ1-5, is DAMVIQNPRYQVTQFGKPVTLSCSQTLNHNVMYWYQQKSSQAPKLLFHYYDKDFNNEADTPDNFQSRRPNTSFCFLDIRSPGLGDTAMYLCATSRALQPQHFGDGTRLSIL.

The chain recombines TRBV18 with TRBJ2-2; D uncertain. V was trimmed by 5 bases and J by 3 bases, leaving 7 bases between them. CDR1 KGHSH and CDR2 LQKENI come from the germline V gene. The CDR3 runs to 13 residues. CDR3 nucleotides: TGTGCCAGCTCATCAAGCTACACCGGGGAGCTGTTTTTT. Protein: CASSSSYTGELFF.

The J gene is TRBJ2-5, the V gene TRBV7-9; D gene ambiguous. Deletions cut 7 bases from V and 1 base from J, with 10 bases between. CDR3 length equals 13 residues. Per germline, CDR1 SEHNR and CDR2 FQNEAQ (reference sequence). CDR3 sequence: CASTPSAQETQYF. In DNA, the CDR3 is TGTGCCAGCACCCCTAGTGCCCAAGAGACCCAGTACTTC.

The chain combines TRBV29-1 with TRBJ2-3; D remains ambiguous. The CDR3 runs 14 residues. With 3 bases removed from V and 1 base from J, the gap between germline ends came to 11 bases. Germline assignment: CDR1 SQVTM and CDR2 ANQGSEA. The CDR3 protein is CSVEGRVGTDTQYF. For the CDR3, the DNA is TGCAGCGTTGAGGGCCGAGTGGGCACAGATACGCAGTATTTT.

The gene calls are TRBV11-2 and TRBJ2-7; 13 bases map to TRBD2. The CDR3 sequence is 17 residues long. Looked up from germline, CDR1 is SGHAT and CDR2 is FQNNGV. J lost 5 bases, V lost 5 bases, and 12 bases had no gene match. The CDR3 DNA reads TGTGCCAGCAGCGGATCAACTAGCGGGAGGGCCCCCCACGAGCAGTACTTC. This encodes CASSGSTSGRAPHEQYF.

V and J are TRBV5-6 and TRBJ2-7; 7 bases map to TRBD1. The CDR3 covers 14 residues. Germline V CDR1 and CDR2: SGHDT, YYEEEE. V was pared by 4 bases and J by 2 bases, with 6 bases of the junction left unmatched. CDR3 region: CASSTGQVTYEQYF. DNA of the CDR3: TGTGCCAGCAGCACCGGACAGGTAACCTACGAGCAGTACTTC.

The chain has TRBV25-1 and TRBJ2-7; tentative D call: TRBD1 (6 bases). The V gene lost 6 bases and the J gene lost 0 bases, with 12 bases spanning the gap. Germline CDR1 is MGHDK and CDR2 is SYGVNS. This CDR3 comprises 14 residues. The DNA of the CDR3 is TGTGCCAGCAGACCCCAGGGGCCCTCCTACGAGCAGTACTTC. Translating it yields CASRPQGPSYEQYF.

This chain connects TRBV28 to TRBJ1-3; D not certain. The V end lost 7 bases, the J end lost 4 bases, and 14 bases lay between the germline ends. The CDR3 is 14 amino acids. Looked up from germline, CDR1 is MDHEN and CDR2 is SYDVKM. The CDR3, as DNA: TGTGCCAGCACCCTACAGAGAGCCGGAAACACCATATATTTT. Amino acids: CASTLQRAGNTIYF.

V usage is TRBV11-2 and J usage is TRBJ2-3; D is perhaps TRBD2 (5 bases). Germline CDR1 is SGHAT and CDR2 is FQNNGV. CDR3 length: 14 residues. Trimming removed 6 bases at V and 0 bases at J, with 10 bases between. This chain's CDR3 is CASSGWESTDTQYF. In DNA, the CDR3 is TGTGCCAGCAGTGGCTGGGAGAGCACAGATACGCAGTATTTT.

The chain links TRBV3-1 (or the pseudogene TRBV3-2) to TRBJ1-6; 9 nucleotides align to TRBD1. Germline CDR1 LGHDT, CDR2 YNNKEL (reference sequence). This CDR3 spans 15 amino acids. The junction had 6 bases not matched to a gene; V was cut back by 2 bases and J by 10 bases. CDR3 DNA: TGTGCCAGCAGCCAAACAGGGGGCGATGAATCACCCCTCCACTTT. This translates into CASSQTGGDESPLHF.

The rearrangement uses TRBV4-1 and TRBJ1-1; 9 bases fit TRBD1. The V gene's germline CDR1 is MGHRA and CDR2 YSYEKL. The CDR3 sequence is 14 residues long. The V gene end was trimmed by 4 bases and the J gene end by 2 bases; junction bases not matched to a gene: 2. The CDR3 region is CASSRDRANTEAFF. The DNA of the CDR3 is TGCGCCAGCAGCCGGGACAGGGCTAACACTGAAGCTTTCTTT.

The rearrangement joins TRBV28 to TRBJ1-2; 7 nucleotides agree with TRBD1. With 3 bases clipped from V and 8 bases from J, the junction kept 6 bases outside the gene matches. The CDR3 is 13 amino acids. Germline lookup yields CDR1 MDHEN and CDR2 SYDVKM. CDR3 DNA: TGTGCCAGCAGTTTGCCCCAGGGACAGGGCTACACCTTC. It specifies CASSLPQGQGYTF.

The V call is TRBV4-1, the J call TRBJ2-2; D is ambiguous. The germline CDR1 and CDR2 sequences are MGHRA and YSYEKL. V shed 1 base and J shed 1 base, with 16 bases lying between them. The CDR3 totals 18 residues. The CDR3 reads CASSQGARGNKNTGELFF. CDR3 sequence (DNA): TGCGCCAGCAGCCAAGGAGCCCGCGGTAATAAGAACACCGGGGAGCTGTTTTTT.

For the CDR3, the DNA is TGTGCCAGCAGTCCAGGGCCGAACGACAGGGAAGCTTTCTTT. Translating gives CASSPGPNDREAFF. The V gene is TRBV7-3, the J gene TRBJ1-1; possible D gene TRBD1, 6 bases. Trimming took off 6 bases at V and 8 bases at J, with 19 bases between the two ends. Germline V lookup: CDR1 SGHTA, CDR2 FQGTGA. This CDR3 has 14 amino acids.

The rearrangement links TRBV12-3 or TRBV12-4 to TRBJ2-5; D ambiguous. CDR3 size: 13 residues. The V end was cut by 9 bases, the J end by 2 bases, with 13 bases between. The CDR3 DNA follows: TGTGCCAGTTCATGGGCAGAACAAGAGACCCAGTACTTC. Translating it yields CASSWAEQETQYF.

The chain combines TRBV9 with TRBJ1-2; D is undetermined. This CDR3 is 11 amino acids long. Trimming shortened V by 7 bases and J by 0 bases, and 4 bases separated the two germline ends. Germline values: CDR1 SGDLS, CDR2 YYNGEE. Written as DNA, the CDR3 is TGTGCCAGCTCAGCTAACTATGGCTACACCTTC. This sequence encodes CASSANYGYTF. The entire variable domain, with the rest obtained from reference TRBV9 and TRBJ1-2, is as follows: DSGVTQTPKHLITATGQRVTLRCSPRSGDLSVYWYQQSLDQGLQFLIQYYNGEERAKGNILERFSAQQFPDLHSELNLSSLELGDSALYFCASSANYGYTFGSGTRLTVV.